This T cell receptor (beta chain) originates from a study of T cells after yellow fever vaccination. This clonotype has a handful of counts. Its antigen is not known. Study outcomes and limitations: CD4 and CD8 compartments shared a small share of clonotypes.

From the 5' RACE reads, TCRdb called clonotypes with MiXCR, one entry per CDR3 protein. The sample has some 250,000 distinct CDR3 sequences; 3.6% are singletons. CDR1 and CDR2 (germline): GTSNPN, SVGIG (reference sequence). The junction had 8 bases not matched to a gene; V was cut back by 2 bases and J by 8 bases. The CDR3 extends over 14 amino acids. The chain employs TRBV30 and TRBJ2-1; TRBD2 aligns across 8 bases. The origin of this receptor is a man younger than 35 who received the YFV17D yellow fever vaccine. The material sequenced was PBMCs, taken 15 days after the yellow fever booster vaccination. This chain's CDR3 is CAWSRNGGEDEQFF. In DNA form, the CDR3 reads TGTGCCTGGAGTCGGAACGGGGGGGAGGATGAGCAGTTCTTC.